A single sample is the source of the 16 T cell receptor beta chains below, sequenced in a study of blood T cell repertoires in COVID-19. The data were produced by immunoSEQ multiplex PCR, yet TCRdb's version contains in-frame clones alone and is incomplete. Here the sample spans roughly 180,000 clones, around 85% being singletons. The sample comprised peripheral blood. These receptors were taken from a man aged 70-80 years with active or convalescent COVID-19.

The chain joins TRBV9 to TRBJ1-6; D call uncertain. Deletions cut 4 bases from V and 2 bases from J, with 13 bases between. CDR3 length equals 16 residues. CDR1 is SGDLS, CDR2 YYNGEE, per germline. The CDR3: CASSPRSGPYNSPLHF. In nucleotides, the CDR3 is TGTGCCAGCAGCCCCCGGAGCGGCCCCTATAATTCACCCCTCCACTTT.

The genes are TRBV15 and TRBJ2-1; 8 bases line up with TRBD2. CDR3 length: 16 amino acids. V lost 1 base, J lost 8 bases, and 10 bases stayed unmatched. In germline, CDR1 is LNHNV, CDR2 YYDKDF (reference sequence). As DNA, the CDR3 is TGTGCCACCAGCAGAGCAGGACTAGCAGGATCATATGAGCAGTTCTTC. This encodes CATSRAGLAGSYEQFF.

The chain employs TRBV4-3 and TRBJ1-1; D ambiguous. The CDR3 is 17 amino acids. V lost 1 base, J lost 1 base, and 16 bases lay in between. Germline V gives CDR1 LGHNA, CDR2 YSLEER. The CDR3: CASSQAQHSYSNTEAFF. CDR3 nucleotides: TGCGCCAGCAGCCAAGCACAGCACAGCTACTCGAACACTGAAGCTTTCTTT.

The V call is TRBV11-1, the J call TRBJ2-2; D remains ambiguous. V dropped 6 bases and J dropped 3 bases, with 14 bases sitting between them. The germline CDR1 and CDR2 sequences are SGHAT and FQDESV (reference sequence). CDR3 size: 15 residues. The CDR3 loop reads CASRYAGGYTGELFF. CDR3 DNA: TGTGCCAGCAGGTACGCCGGCGGTTACACCGGGGAGCTGTTTTTT.

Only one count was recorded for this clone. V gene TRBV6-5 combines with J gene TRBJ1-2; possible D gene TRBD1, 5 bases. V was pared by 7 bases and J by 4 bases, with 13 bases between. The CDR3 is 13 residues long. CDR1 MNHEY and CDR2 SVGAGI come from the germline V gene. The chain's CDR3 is CASTVGLSYGYTF. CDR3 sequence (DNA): TGTGCCAGCACCGTGGGACTTTCCTATGGCTACACCTTC.

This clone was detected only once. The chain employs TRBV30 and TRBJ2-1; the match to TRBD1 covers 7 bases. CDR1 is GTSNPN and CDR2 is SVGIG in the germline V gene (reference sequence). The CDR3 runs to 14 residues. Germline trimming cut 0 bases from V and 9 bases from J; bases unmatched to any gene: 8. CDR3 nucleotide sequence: TGTGCCTGGAGTGTGGACAGGAGGATAGGTGAGCAGTTCTTC. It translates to CAWSVDRRIGEQFF.

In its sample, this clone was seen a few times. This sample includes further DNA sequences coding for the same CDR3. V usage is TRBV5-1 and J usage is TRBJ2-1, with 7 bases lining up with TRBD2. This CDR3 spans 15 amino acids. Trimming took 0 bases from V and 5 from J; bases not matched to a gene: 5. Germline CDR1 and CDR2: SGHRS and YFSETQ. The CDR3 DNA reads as TGCGCCAGCAGCTTGGATCCTAGCGGAAACAATGAGCAGTTCTTC. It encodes CASSLDPSGNNEQFF.

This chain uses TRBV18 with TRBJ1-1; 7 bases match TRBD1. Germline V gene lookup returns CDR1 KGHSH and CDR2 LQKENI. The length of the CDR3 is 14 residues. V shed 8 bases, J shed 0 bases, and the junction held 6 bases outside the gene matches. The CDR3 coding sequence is TGTGCCAGCAGCAGGGACAGAATGAACACTGAAGCTTTCTTT. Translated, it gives CASSRDRMNTEAFF. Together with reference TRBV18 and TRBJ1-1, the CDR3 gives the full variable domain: NAGVMQNPRHLVRRRGQEARLRCSPMKGHSHVYWYRQLPEEGLKFMVYLQKENIIDESGMPKERFSAEFPKEGPSILRIQQVVRGDSAAYFCASSRDRMNTEAFFGQGTRLTVV.

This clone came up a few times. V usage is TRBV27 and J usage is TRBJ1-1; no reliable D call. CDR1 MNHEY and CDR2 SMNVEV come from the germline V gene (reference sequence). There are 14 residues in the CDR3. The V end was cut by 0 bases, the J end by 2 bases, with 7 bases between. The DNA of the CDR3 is TGTGCCAGCAGTTTATCAACAGCTAACACTGAAGCTTTCTTT. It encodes CASSLSTANTEAFF.

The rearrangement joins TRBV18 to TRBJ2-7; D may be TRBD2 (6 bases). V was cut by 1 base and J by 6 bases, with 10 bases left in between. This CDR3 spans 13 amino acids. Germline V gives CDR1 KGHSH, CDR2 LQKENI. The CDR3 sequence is CASSPLDGGEQYF. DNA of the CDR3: TGTGCCAGCTCACCACTTGACGGGGGCGAGCAGTACTTC.

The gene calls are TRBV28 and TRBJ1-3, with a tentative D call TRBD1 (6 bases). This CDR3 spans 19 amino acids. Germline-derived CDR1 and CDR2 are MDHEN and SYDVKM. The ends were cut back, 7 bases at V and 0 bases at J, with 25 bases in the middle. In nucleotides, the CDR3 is TGTGCCAGCACCCTGGGGGTTCGGGACACAAGTTTCTCTGGAAACACCATATATTTT. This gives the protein CASTLGVRDTSFSGNTIYF.

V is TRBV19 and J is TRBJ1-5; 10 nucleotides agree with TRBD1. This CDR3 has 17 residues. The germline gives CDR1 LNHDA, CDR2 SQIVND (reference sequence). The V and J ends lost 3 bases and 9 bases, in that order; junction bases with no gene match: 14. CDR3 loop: CASSIGQGGERRWPQHF. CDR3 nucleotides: TGTGCCAGTAGTATCGGACAGGGGGGGGAACGTAGATGGCCCCAGCATTTT.

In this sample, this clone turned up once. The CDR3 loop is CASRTGRRVNSPLHF. As DNA, the CDR3 is TGTGCCAGTAGAACAGGACGGAGAGTGAATTCACCCCTCCACTTT. V and J are TRBV6-5 and TRBJ1-6; D may be TRBD1 (5 bases). The CDR3 spans 15 residues. Trimming cost V 9 bases and J 7 bases, with 19 bases left between them. Germline CDR1 is MNHEY and CDR2 is SVGAGI.

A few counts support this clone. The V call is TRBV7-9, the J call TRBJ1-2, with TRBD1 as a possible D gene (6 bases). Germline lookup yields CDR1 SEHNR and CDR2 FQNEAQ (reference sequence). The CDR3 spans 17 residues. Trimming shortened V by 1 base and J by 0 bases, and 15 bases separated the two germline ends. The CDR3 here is CASSLVGADKTNYGYTF. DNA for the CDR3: TGTGCCAGCAGCTTAGTGGGGGCGGACAAAACTAACTATGGCTACACCTTC.

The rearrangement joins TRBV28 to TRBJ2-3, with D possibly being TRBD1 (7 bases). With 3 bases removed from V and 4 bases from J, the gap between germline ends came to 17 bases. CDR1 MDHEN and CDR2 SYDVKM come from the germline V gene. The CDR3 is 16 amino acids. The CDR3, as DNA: TGTGCCAGCAGTTTCGGCGGGGCAGGGGGTGCAGATACGCAGTATTTT. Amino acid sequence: CASSFGGAGGADTQYF.

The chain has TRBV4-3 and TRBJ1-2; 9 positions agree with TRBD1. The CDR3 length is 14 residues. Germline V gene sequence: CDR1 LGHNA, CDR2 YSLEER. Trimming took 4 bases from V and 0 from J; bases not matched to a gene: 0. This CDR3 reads CASSRDRANYGYTF. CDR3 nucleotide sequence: TGCGCCAGCAGCCGGGACAGGGCTAACTATGGCTACACCTTC.